The T cell receptor beta chain described here comes from a study of blood T cell repertoires in COVID-19. Across the whole study: The analysed material was cDNA or gDNA that came from T cells, B-cell-depleted T cells, or PBMCs.

Original analysis: Reference gene primer amplification gave estimated nucleated cell counts. The assay was immunoSEQ multiplex PCR, and TCRdb's table has in-frame clones only and misses some. The V and J calls and clone size were taken over from that table, and D and trimming were inferred from the DNA. The table includes roughly 90,000 clones, almost 90% detected once. The V gene lost 1 base and the J gene lost 7 bases, with 16 bases spanning the gap. In germline, CDR1 is GTSNPN, CDR2 SVGIG (reference sequence). This CDR3 has 14 amino acids. This receptor was identified in a human donor with active COVID-19. The donor label of this sample is uncertain. V is TRBV30 and J is TRBJ2-5; D might be TRBD1 (6 bases). Sequences were obtained from peripheral blood. The CDR3 loop reads CAWSGRGGIGTQYF. The CDR3 DNA follows: TGTGCCTGGAGTGGCAGGGGTGGAATTGGGACCCAGTACTTC. Drawing the rest from reference TRBV30 and TRBJ2-5, the complete variable domain is SQTIHQWPATLVQPVGSPLSLECTVEGTSNPNLYWYRQAAGRGLQLLFYSVGIGQISSEVPQNLSASRPQDRQFILSSKKLLLSDSGFYLCAWSGRGGIGTQYFGPGTRLLVL.